This TCR beta chain was sequenced in a study of OX40 agonist ivuxolimab in advanced cancers. Whole-study context: People in dose escalation had one of these cancers: hepatocellular carcinoma, melanoma, renal cell or head and neck cancer. Of mixed ages from about 23 to 85 and averaging about 56 years, the group was approximately 80% male. Findings and caveats of the study: By week 6 at 0.1 to 3.0 mg/kg, blood CD4+ and CD8+ T cells had expanded clonally.

Some clones are missing from TCRdb's copy, which holds only in-frame ones; the method was immunoSEQ multiplex PCR. The table includes 98,000 or so clones, 91% detected once. Concerning this clone itself: The antigen is undetermined.

Sequences were derived from CD4+ or CD8+ T cells sorted from blood, sampled in a trial of the OX40 agonist ivuxolimab. The sequence came from an adult with an advanced solid tumor such as melanoma, head and neck, liver or kidney cancer.

This CDR3 is CASSSDRAITYEQYF. The DNA of the CDR3 is TGTGCCAGCAGCTCGGACAGGGCCATAACCTACGAGCAGTACTTC. The chain uses TRBV7-2 and TRBJ2-7; TRBD1 aligns across 8 bases. This CDR3 is built from 15 residues. J lost 2 bases, V lost 4 bases, and 7 bases had no gene match. Per the germline V gene, CDR1 is SGHTA and CDR2 is FQGNSA.